This section outlines one T cell receptor beta chain sequence together with its context. Sequenced by immunoSEQ multiplex PCR; TCRdb stores in-frame clones only, minus some. The sample carries roughly 250,000 clones, more than 90% recorded once. This record comes from a study of blood T cell repertoires in COVID-19. The sequence was obtained from a person in their late teens or twenties with COVID-19, enrolled during active disease. The sequenced sample was peripheral blood.

CDR3 bases: TGTGCCAGTAGTATAGGTAGCGGAACCTACGAGCAGTACTTC. Its translation: CASSIGSGTYEQYF. The rearrangement links TRBV19 to TRBJ2-7; tentative D call: TRBD2 (6 bases). V lost 1 base, J lost 2 bases, and 9 bases lay in between. Germline CDR1 reads LNHDA; CDR2 reads SQIVND (reference sequence). The CDR3 covers 14 residues.